The clone carrying this TCR beta chain has more than one count but fewer than ten. Its antigen is undetermined. This entry belongs to a study of vaccination effects on CD4 cells after COVID-19. Study as a whole: Each participant was given two doses of one vaccine (BNT162b2 or mRNA-1273). Both of the two convalescent patients gave a sample, one 16 days and one a week before vaccination. Whole-study results and caveats: In convalescent patients, vaccine-induced clones largely differed from infection-induced clones.

Profiled with immunoSEQ multiplex PCR; TCRdb holds only in-frame clones, not every one. The data hold some 40,000 clones, with approximately 72% observed a single time. This CDR3 region has 9 residues. Germline values: CDR1 MGHRA, CDR2 YSYEKL. Deletions cut 10 bases from V and 4 bases from J, with 5 bases between. Antigen-specific CD4+ T cells expanded by the ViraFEST assay with viral peptide pools were then sequenced. An approximately 10-day culture period preceded the isolation of CD4+ T cells. From March to December 2020, the person had a SARS-CoV-2 infection that was confirmed by PCR. On days 3 and 7, fresh IL-2 medium replaced half the medium.

This chain links TRBV4-1 with TRBJ2-7; D call uncertain. The source was CD4+ T cells from PBMCs cultured with HCoV-NL63 spike peptides, collected before COVID-19 vaccination. This TCR was sampled from a human donor who had a prior SARS-CoV-2 infection. The CDR3 bases are TGCGCCATAGGGTACGAGCAGTACTTC. Protein sequence: CAIGYEQYF.